The rows below give T cell receptor beta chains drawn from one sample of a study of regulatory T cells in long-lasting Graves disease. TCRdb re-called the multiplex PCR reads through MiXCR, storing one row per CDR3 protein. Among under 500,000 distinct CDR3 sequences, about a sixth were seen once, and the ten largest hold about 10%. This sample was shared with a second study, whose subject was T cells in Graves' hyperthyroidism and ophthalmopathy.

Here the sequenced sample was peripheral blood mononuclear cells (PBMCs), taken at new diagnosis, from a patient treated with antithyroid drugs. Source of these receptors: a woman aged 30 to 39 with Graves disease. CDR3s include the opening cysteine and the closing phenylalanine or tryptophan. Fields, in order: D gene, J gene, V gene, clone size, CDR3 DNA, CDR3 protein. The D gene is left open where the match is weak. Size is stated for part of the rows, as once, few or many counts, or as a class when the clone is expanded.

d_gene: NA
j_gene: TRBJ1-2
v_gene: TRBV20-1
abundance: many
CDR3nt: TGCAGTGCTAGAGACATAGTGCAGGGCTATGGCTACACCTTC
CDR3aa: CSARDIVQGYGYTF

d_gene: NA
j_gene: TRBJ2-7
v_gene: TRBV3-1
abundance: many
CDR3nt: TGTGCCAGCAGCCAAGGGCGCTACGAGCAGTACTTC
CDR3aa: CASSQGRYEQYF

d_gene: TRBD1
j_gene: TRBJ2-1
v_gene: TRBV4-3
abundance: many
CDR3nt: TGCGCCAGCAGCCAAGAGGGACAGGAGCAGTTCTTC
CDR3aa: CASSQEGQEQFF

d_gene: TRBD2
j_gene: TRBJ2-1
v_gene: TRBV4-1
abundance: many
CDR3nt: TGCGCCAGCAGCCAGCGGGAGGGCCGGGAGCAGTTCTTC
CDR3aa: CASSQREGREQFF

d_gene: TRBD2
j_gene: TRBJ2-7
v_gene: TRBV28
abundance: few
CDR3nt: TGTGCCAGCAGCCCCGGGACTAGCGGGAGGGAGAGGCAGTACTTC
CDR3aa: CASSPGTSGRERQYF

d_gene: TRBD2
j_gene: TRBJ2-7
v_gene: TRBV4-1
abundance: NA
CDR3nt: TGCGCCAGCAGCCAAGATCCGGGAGGGAGTAGAAACAATGAGCAGTACTTC
CDR3aa: CASSQDPGGSRNNEQYF

d_gene: NA
j_gene: TRBJ1-2
v_gene: TRBV2
abundance: many
CDR3nt: TGTGCCATAACACCCGGACAGTTCAACTATGGCTACACCTTC
CDR3aa: CAITPGQFNYGYTF

d_gene: NA
j_gene: TRBJ1-6
v_gene: TRBV4-3
abundance: NA
CDR3nt: TGCGCCAGCAGCCGGGGTTATAATTCACCCCTCCACTTT
CDR3aa: CASSRGYNSPLHF

d_gene: NA
j_gene: TRBJ2-7
v_gene: TRBV2
abundance: many
CDR3nt: TGTGCCAGCAGTGGGGCTCGATTTACTGGAGAAATGTACGAGCAGTACTTC
CDR3aa: CASSGARFTGEMYEQYF

d_gene: NA
j_gene: TRBJ1-5
v_gene: TRBV20-1
abundance: many
CDR3nt: TGCAGTGCTAGTAGATCGGGGAATCAGCCCCAGCATTTT
CDR3aa: CSASRSGNQPQHF

d_gene: NA
j_gene: TRBJ2-7
v_gene: TRBV7-9
abundance: NA
CDR3nt: TGTGCCAGCAGCTTAGTGGACCGCGAGCAGTACTTC
CDR3aa: CASSLVDREQYF

d_gene: NA
j_gene: TRBJ1-2
v_gene: TRBV7-9
abundance: NA
CDR3nt: TGTGCCAGCAGCTTAGTTATGGGGGACTCCTATGGCTACACCTTC
CDR3aa: CASSLVMGDSYGYTF

d_gene: TRBD2
j_gene: TRBJ2-3
v_gene: TRBV11-2
abundance: many
CDR3nt: TGTGCCAGCAGCTTATTACAAGCGGGAGGGAGAGATACGCAGTATTTT
CDR3aa: CASSLLQAGGRDTQYF

d_gene: TRBD1
j_gene: TRBJ2-2
v_gene: TRBV6-1
abundance: many
CDR3nt: TGTGCCAGCAGTGCCTCCACAGGGGACACCGGGGAGCTGTTTTTT
CDR3aa: CASSASTGDTGELFF

d_gene: NA
j_gene: TRBJ2-7
v_gene: TRBV14
abundance: few
CDR3nt: TGTGCCAGCAGCCCCGCCGACATCTTGAGCTCCTACGAGCAGTACTTC
CDR3aa: CASSPADILSSYEQYF

d_gene: NA
j_gene: TRBJ1-2
v_gene: TRBV5-1
abundance: NA
CDR3nt: TGCGCCAGCAGCTTCGGACATAACATTAGCTACACCTTC
CDR3aa: CASSFGHNISYTF

d_gene: NA
j_gene: TRBJ2-5
v_gene: TRBV6-9
abundance: many
CDR3nt: TGTGCCAGCAGTTATTTGGAGCGGCAAGAGACCCAGTACTTC
CDR3aa: CASSYLERQETQYF

d_gene: NA
j_gene: TRBJ2-7
v_gene: TRBV18
abundance: many
CDR3nt: TGTGCCAGCTCACCAGTGCGGATCTCCTACGAGCAGTACTTC
CDR3aa: CASSPVRISYEQYF

d_gene: TRBD1
j_gene: TRBJ1-1
v_gene: TRBV27
abundance: many
CDR3nt: TGTGCCAGTGGGACAGCTAACACTGAAGCTTTCTTT
CDR3aa: CASGTANTEAFF

d_gene: NA
j_gene: TRBJ2-1
v_gene: TRBV5-4
abundance: many
CDR3nt: TGTGCCAGCAGCTTGGCCGGAAGGGCCACAGAGCAGTTCTTC
CDR3aa: CASSLAGRATEQFF

d_gene: TRBD1
j_gene: TRBJ1-2
v_gene: TRBV11-2
abundance: many
CDR3nt: TGTGCCAGCAGCTACGGACAGGGGGACTATGGCTACACCTTC
CDR3aa: CASSYGQGDYGYTF

d_gene: TRBD2
j_gene: TRBJ2-5
v_gene: TRBV5-4
abundance: many
CDR3nt: TGTGCCAGCAGCTACACTAGCGGGAGGGGGGAGACCCAGTACTTC
CDR3aa: CASSYTSGRGETQYF